Below, 14 T cell receptor beta chains from the same sample are listed, as sequenced in a study of CD8 T cells in ankylosing spondylitis. TCRdb ran MiXCR on the 5' RACE reads and lists one entry per CDR3 protein. The data show about 460,000 distinct CDR3 sequences, approximately 5% seen once. These receptors have no known antigen. Study results and caveats: What appeared characteristic of ankylosing spondylitis blood was a TCR beta motif of several highly homologous variants.

Input material: blood, either unsorted or a sorted T cell fraction (not recorded which). Source of these receptors: a male donor with ankylosing spondylitis.

This clonotype occurred many times. The chain recombines TRBV20-1 with TRBJ1-1, with D perhaps matching TRBD1 (6 bases). This CDR3 is 13 amino acids long. Trimming took off 4 bases at V and 4 bases at J, with 13 bases between the two ends. Germline lookup yields CDR1 DFQATT and CDR2 SNEGSKA (reference sequence). The CDR3 DNA reads as TGCAGTGCTATGAGTGGGGGCGTCACTGAAGCTTTCTTT. Protein sequence: CSAMSGGVTEAFF.

The sample holds a few counts of this clonotype. The chain is built from TRBV9 and TRBJ2-7; D perhaps matches TRBD1 (5 bases). There are 15 residues in the CDR3. V dropped 0 bases and J dropped 4 bases, with 14 bases sitting between them. The germline V gene encodes CDR1 SGDLS and CDR2 YYNGEE. The CDR3 sequence is CASSVEGSGSYEQYF. The DNA for the CDR3 is TGTGCCAGCAGCGTAGAAGGGTCAGGGTCGTACGAGCAGTACTTC.

The V call is TRBV9, the J call TRBJ2-7; D uncertain. CDR1 and CDR2 (germline): SGDLS, YYNGEE. The germline V and J ends were trimmed by 0 bases and 7 bases, with 14 bases remaining between them. The length of the CDR3 is 14 residues. The CDR3: CASSVVVGSGEQYF. CDR3 sequence (DNA): TGTGCCAGCAGCGTAGTGGTAGGGTCCGGAGAGCAGTACTTC.

In its sample, this clonotype was seen many times. The chain combines TRBV15 with TRBJ2-3; weak D call: TRBD1 (5 bases). This CDR3 region has 15 residues. Germline CDR1 is LNHNV and CDR2 is YYDKDF (reference sequence). V was cut by 0 bases and J by 11 bases, with 18 bases left in between. CDR3 residues: CATSRDYGQGVGQYF. CDR3 bases: TGTGCCACCAGCAGAGATTACGGGCAAGGGGTCGGGCAGTATTTT.

This clonotype has more than one count but fewer than ten. V usage is TRBV6-2 or TRBV6-3 and J usage is TRBJ2-4; 9 bases are shared with TRBD1. The CDR3 contains 19 residues. Trimming removed 0 bases from V and 0 bases from J; junction bases left unmatched: 9. Germline V gene sequence: CDR1 MNHEY, CDR2 SVGEGT. This chain's CDR3 is CASSYSRRDRELAKNIQYF. The DNA for the CDR3 is TGTGCCAGCAGTTACTCGCGCCGGGACAGGGAACTAGCCAAAAACATTCAGTACTTC.

This clonotype has ten or more counts. The chain couples TRBV5-6 to TRBJ1-2; unclear D gene. The V and J ends lost 9 bases and 5 bases respectively, with 11 bases between them. The germline V gene has CDR1 SGHDT and CDR2 YYEEEE. The CDR3 totals 11 residues. The CDR3 loop is CATHKGYGYTF. The DNA for the CDR3 is TGTGCCACCCATAAGGGTTATGGCTACACCTTC.

The V call is TRBV11-1, the J call TRBJ2-6, with 7 bases that match TRBD1. This CDR3 has 20 residues. Germline assignment: CDR1 SGHAT and CDR2 FQDESV (reference sequence). V dropped 1 base and J dropped 0; count of bases not matched to a gene: 12. CDR3 in amino acids: CASSLVTGSRQGSGANVLTF. In nucleotides, the CDR3 is TGTGCCAGCAGCTTAGTAACGGGGTCGAGACAGGGCTCTGGGGCCAACGTCCTGACTTTC.

This clonotype was counted many times. The chain recombines TRBV29-1 with TRBJ2-5; D gene ambiguous. Germline values: CDR1 SQVTM, CDR2 ANQGSEA. The CDR3 sequence is 14 residues long. Trimming pared 3 bases from V and 0 bases from J, leaving 11 bases between. The CDR3 spells CSVEKIPNQETQYF. DNA of the CDR3: TGCAGCGTTGAGAAAATACCTAACCAAGAGACCCAGTACTTC.

In its sample, this clonotype was seen many times. The CDR3 here is CASSLTGLGIEQYF. The CDR3, as DNA: TGTGCCAGCAGCTTGACAGGACTAGGGATCGAGCAGTACTTC. V usage is TRBV7-2 and J usage is TRBJ2-7; maybe TRBD2 (7 bases). Germline CDR1 SGHTA, CDR2 FQGNSA. V lost 3 bases, J lost 6 bases, and 15 bases lay in between. The CDR3 has 14 residues.

This clonotype was seen many times. The J gene is TRBJ2-6, the V gene TRBV7-9; no clear D. CDR1 SEHNR and CDR2 FQNEAQ come from the germline V gene (reference sequence). Deletions cut 2 bases from V and 0 bases from J, with 8 bases between. The CDR3 runs to 16 residues. The CDR3 DNA is TGTGCCAGCAGCTTACCGGCCTCCTCTGGGGCCAACGTCCTGACTTTC. Amino acid sequence: CASSLPASSGANVLTF.

In this sample, this clonotype turned up many times. The rearrangement uses TRBV28 and TRBJ2-3; D unresolved. Germline V gene lookup returns CDR1 MDHEN and CDR2 SYDVKM. Trimming left V 7 bases short and J 3 bases short, with 14 bases between. The CDR3 extends over 14 amino acids. The CDR3 protein is CASNYLLGTDTQYF. The CDR3 DNA sequence: TGTGCCAGCAATTACCTGTTAGGGACAGATACGCAGTATTTT.

The sample holds many counts of this clonotype. The V and J genes are TRBV15 and TRBJ1-2; no reliable D call. This CDR3 is built from 13 residues. V was pared by 0 bases and J by 4 bases, with 6 bases between. Germline V lookup: CDR1 LNHNV, CDR2 YYDKDF (reference sequence). CDR3 bases: TGTGCCACCAGCAGAGATTTAGGCTATGGCTACACCTTC. The encoded protein is CATSRDLGYGYTF.

Many counts were recorded for this clonotype. This rearrangement joins TRBV7-2 to TRBJ1-5; D call uncertain. Trimming pared 1 base from V and 2 bases from J, leaving 9 bases between. Germline CDR1 SGHTA, CDR2 FQGNSA. CDR3 length: 15 residues. The CDR3, as DNA: TGTGCCAGCAGCTTAGTGTTGCAGGGCAATCAGCCCCAGCATTTT. This codes for CASSLVLQGNQPQHF. Supplemented by reference TRBV7-2 and TRBJ1-5, the full variable domain reads GAGVSQSPSNKVTEKGKDVELRCDPISGHTALYWYRQSLGQGLEFLIYFQGNSAPDKSGLPSDRFSAERTGGSVSTLTIQRTQQEDSAVYLCASSLVLQGNQPQHFGDGTRLSIL.

At least ten counts were recorded for this clonotype. This chain joins TRBV9 and TRBJ2-2, with D unclear. The ends were cut back, 2 bases at V and 0 bases at J, with 5 bases in the middle. Germline-derived CDR1 and CDR2 are SGDLS and YYNGEE. The CDR3 is 14 residues long. The CDR3 DNA sequence: TGTGCCAGCAGCGTGCAGGCGAACACCGGGGAGCTGTTTTTT. Translation: CASSVQANTGELFF.